Described below is a single T cell receptor (beta chain) sequence and its context. Sequencing was performed with immunoSEQ multiplex PCR; in TCRdb, only in-frame clones are kept and a portion is missing. Of under 250,000 clones in the sample, around 90% were seen once. The record originates from a study of blood T cell repertoires in COVID-19. Looked up from germline, CDR1 is GTSNPN and CDR2 is SVGIG (reference sequence). The CDR3 is made up of 20 amino acids. The trim removed 2 bases at V and 0 bases at J, leaving 16 bases unmatched. Sequencing was done on a sample of peripheral blood. This clonotype was obtained from a man aged 25-45 years with COVID-19, enrolled during active disease. The chain links TRBV30 to TRBJ1-5; 10 positions match TRBD1. The CDR3 bases are TGTGCCTGGAGTAGTCCGGGACAGGGGCCAGATCGCTATAGCAATCAGCCCCAGCATTTT. This gives the protein CAWSSPGQGPDRYSNQPQHF.